One sample yielded the 26 T cell receptor beta chains listed below, sequenced in a study of cytomegalovirus exposure and HLA in healthy donors (dated by TCRdb to 2016 to 2017). The library was prepared using the immunoSEQ multiplex PCR assay. For the multiplex PCR, a mixture combining 60 forward primers for TCR Vbeta segments and 13 reverse primers for TCR Jbeta segments was used. TCRdb re-hosts the immuneACCESS table, in-frame sequences only. Its copies lack some clones; in the studies checked, an unresolved V gene accounts for under half of them, and the cause for the rest is not known. The sample table lists over 150,000 clones, about three quarters of them with a count of one. Of the sample, approximately 2.5% falls within the top ten clones. Sample: PBMCs. Receptors were obtained from a woman aged 25 to 45 in good health and CMV-seronegative.

V gene TRBV10-3 combines with J gene TRBJ2-7, with D tentatively TRBD2 (6 bases). This CDR3 comprises 13 residues. Germline CDR1 and CDR2: ENHRY and SYGVKD. V dropped 0 bases and J dropped 9 bases, with 12 bases sitting between them. This CDR3 reads CAISESAGMRQYF. DNA for the CDR3: TGTGCCATCAGTGAGTCGGCGGGAATGAGGCAGTACTTC.

CDR3 region: CAWDSGGYEQYF. As DNA, the CDR3 is TGTGCCTGGGACAGTGGTGGGTACGAGCAGTACTTC. The gene calls are TRBV30 and TRBJ2-7, with a weak D call TRBD1 (5 bases). The germline gives CDR1 GTSNPN, CDR2 SVGIG (reference sequence). V was cut by 5 bases and J by 4 bases, with 12 bases left in between. The CDR3 totals 12 residues.

This clone was observed once. The rearrangement links TRBV19 to TRBJ2-7, with D possibly being TRBD2 (5 bases). CDR1 and CDR2 from the germline V gene are LNHDA and SQIVND (reference sequence). This CDR3 spans 14 amino acids. V was clipped by 7 bases and J by 2 bases, with 15 bases between them. The CDR3 DNA is TGTGCCAGTACCGGGTCCGGGATGCCCTACGAGCAGTACTTC. It yields the protein CASTGSGMPYEQYF.

The rearrangement uses TRBV29-1 and TRBJ2-2, with D perhaps TRBD1 (6 bases). Germline values: CDR1 SQVTM, CDR2 ANQGSEA. V lost 1 base, J lost 4 bases, and 10 bases lay in between. The CDR3 sequence is 14 residues long. CDR3 sequence: CSVEVGAGTGELFF. The CDR3 region has the DNA TGCAGCGTTGAAGTGGGGGCGGGCACCGGGGAGCTGTTTTTT.

The rearrangement uses TRBV4-2 and TRBJ2-1; TRBD2 aligns across 7 bases. CDR3 length: 16 amino acids. Germline V gene sequence: CDR1 LGHNA, CDR2 YNFKEQ. J lost 3 bases, V lost 3 bases, and 8 bases had no gene match. The CDR3 protein is CASSQDSSGRYNEQFF. CDR3 nucleotide sequence: TGTGCCAGCAGCCAGGACTCTAGCGGTCGCTACAATGAGCAGTTCTTC.

V gene TRBV28 combines with J gene TRBJ2-1; TRBD2 is a possible D gene (5 bases). The CDR3 spans 13 residues. V dropped 3 bases and J dropped 9 bases, with 12 bases sitting between them. In germline, CDR1 is MDHEN, CDR2 SYDVKM. The CDR3 loop reads CASSLTTRPEQFF. CDR3 in DNA: TGTGCCAGCAGTTTGACTACCCGACCTGAGCAGTTCTTC. Looking up the rest from reference TRBV28 and TRBJ2-1 gives the full variable domain: DVKVTQSSRYLVKRTGEKVFLECVQDMDHENMFWYRQDPGLGLRLIYFSYDVKMKEKGDIPEGYSVSREKKERFSLILESASTNQTSMYLCASSLTTRPEQFFGPGTRLTVL.

In this sample, this clone turned up a few times. This chain connects TRBV9 to TRBJ2-3; 10 bases line up with TRBD2. CDR3 length equals 17 residues. Germline values: CDR1 SGDLS, CDR2 YYNGEE. V shed 4 bases, J shed 2 bases, and the junction held 10 bases outside the gene matches. As DNA, the CDR3 is TGTGCCAGCAGCCCAAGGACTAGCGGAGAGATCACAGATACGCAGTATTTT. Its translation is CASSPRTSGEITDTQYF.

This clone showed up just once. The chain recombines TRBV28 with TRBJ2-7, with TRBD2 matching 9 bases. Trimming at V came to 8 bases and at J to 6 bases, leaving 11 bases not matched to a gene. CDR3 length: 14 residues. Germline V gene data show CDR1 as MDHEN and CDR2 as SYDVKM. The CDR3, as DNA: TGTGCCAGCGGGATAGCGGGAGTCATATTCGAGCAGTACTTC. This codes for CASGIAGVIFEQYF.

In regard to this clone: At one of its ends the junction is not consistent with the germline gene, which may arise from a read error. The rearrangement links TRBV4-1 to TRBJ1-2; 9 bases are shared with TRBD1. This CDR3 is 15 amino acids long. Germline lookup yields CDR1 MGHRA and CDR2 YSYEKL. The CDR3 is CASSQRQGEVDGCTF. The CDR3, as DNA: TGCGCCAGCAGCCAAAGACAGGGGGAAGTGGATGGCTGCACCTTC.

Of note for this clone: At one of its ends the junction is not consistent with the germline gene, which may arise from a read error. The chain combines TRBV28 with TRBJ1-2; 7 bases are a match to TRBD1. This CDR3 spans 13 amino acids. CDR1 and CDR2 (germline): MDHEN, SYDVKM. CDR3 nucleotides: TGTGCCAGCAGGGAGGGACAGAACTATGGCTACCCCTTC. As protein: CASREGQNYGYPF.

This clone came up a few times. Other DNA sequences in this specimen translate into the identical CDR3. The V call is TRBV30, the J call TRBJ2-1, with 14 bases that match TRBD2. The CDR3 loop spans 19 amino acids. J gave up 0 bases and V 0 bases, and 7 bases lay outside the gene matches. Germline lookup yields CDR1 GTSNPN and CDR2 SVGIG (reference sequence). CDR3 loop: CAWSVTRTSGGSSYNEQFF. CDR3 bases: TGTGCCTGGAGTGTAACGCGGACTAGCGGGGGGAGCTCCTACAATGAGCAGTTCTTC.

Only a few counts were recorded for this clone. The rearrangement uses TRBV5-5 and TRBJ2-7, with 9 bases that match TRBD2. Germline values: CDR1 SGHKS, CDR2 YYEKEE (reference sequence). The CDR3 extends over 13 amino acids. V shed 5 bases and J 5 bases; nucleotides not matched to a gene: 5. DNA of the CDR3: TGTGCCAGCAGTTGGACTAGCGCAAACGAGCAGTACTTC. It translates to CASSWTSANEQYF.

This clone was found a few times. The V call is TRBV5-1, the J call TRBJ2-1; 12 nucleotides line up with TRBD1. This CDR3 region has 15 residues. Germline CDR1 and CDR2: SGHRS and YFSETQ. Trimming cost V 4 bases and J 7 bases; bases outside gene matches: 6. CDR3: CASSAGQGAGNEQFF. Written as DNA, the CDR3 is TGCGCCAGCAGCGCGGGACAGGGGGCAGGGAATGAGCAGTTCTTC.

This clone came up a few times. This sequence joins TRBV7-9 and TRBJ1-5, with 7 bases that match TRBD1. The CDR3 spans 14 residues. Unmatched junction bases numbered 4, after V lost 5 bases and J lost 3 bases. Germline V gene data show CDR1 as SEHNR and CDR2 as FQNEAQ (reference sequence). The CDR3: CASSPGTVNQPQHF. The CDR3 DNA reads TGTGCCAGCAGCCCAGGGACAGTCAATCAGCCCCAGCATTTT.

This clone was observed a few times. The chain links TRBV29-1 to TRBJ1-5, with D uncertain. V lost 4 bases and J 2 bases, leaving 6 bases between the germline ends. Germline CDR1 and CDR2: SQVTM and ANQGSEA. The CDR3 sequence is 12 residues long. The CDR3 nucleotides are TGCAGCGTTGGGCAGGGCAATCAGCCCCAGCATTTT. Its protein is CSVGQGNQPQHF.

This clone showed up just once. The gene calls are TRBV5-1 and TRBJ2-1; 11 bases agree with TRBD2. The germline V gene has CDR1 SGHRS and CDR2 YFSETQ. CDR3 size: 15 residues. Germline trimming cut 4 bases from V and 7 bases from J; bases unmatched to any gene: 7. The CDR3 is CASSQAGLAENEQFF. In nucleotides, the CDR3 is TGCGCCAGCAGCCAAGCGGGACTAGCGGAAAATGAGCAGTTCTTC.

V usage is TRBV7-9 and J usage is TRBJ2-1; 9 bases agree with TRBD1. Unmatched junction bases numbered 5, after V lost 4 bases and J lost 7 bases. Per germline, CDR1 SEHNR and CDR2 FQNEAQ (reference sequence). The CDR3 length is 14 residues. For the CDR3, the DNA is TGTGCCAGCAGCTCCAGGGACAGGGTAAATGAGCAGTTCTTC. Translated: CASSSRDRVNEQFF.

The chain combines TRBV7-3 with TRBJ2-3, with 9 bases lining up with TRBD2. There are 16 residues in the CDR3. Germline assignment: CDR1 SGHTA and CDR2 FQGTGA. Germline trimming cut 1 base from V and 2 bases from J; bases unmatched to any gene: 4. The CDR3 region is CASSLKTSGHTDTQYF. The CDR3 nucleotides are TGTGCCAGCAGCTTAAAGACTAGCGGCCACACAGATACGCAGTATTTT.

This sequence joins TRBV28 and TRBJ2-1; D is possibly TRBD2 (6 bases). Trimming shortened V by 6 bases and J by 0 bases, and 15 bases separated the two germline ends. CDR1 is MDHEN, CDR2 SYDVKM, per germline. The length of the CDR3 is 16 residues. CDR3 bases: TGTGCCAGCAGCCCCGTGGCGGGACTCTCCTACAATGAGCAGTTCTTC. Protein product: CASSPVAGLSYNEQFF. The full variable domain, with the rest looked up from reference TRBV28 and TRBJ2-1, is DVKVTQSSRYLVKRTGEKVFLECVQDMDHENMFWYRQDPGLGLRLIYFSYDVKMKEKGDIPEGYSVSREKKERFSLILESASTNQTSMYLCASSPVAGLSYNEQFFGPGTRLTVL.

The chain combines TRBV6-5 with TRBJ1-1, with TRBD1 as a possible D gene (6 bases). Germline CDR1 and CDR2: MNHEY and SVGAGI. The CDR3 extends over 11 amino acids. V was cut by 7 bases and J by 9 bases, with 12 bases left in between. The CDR3 sequence is CASKTGWKAFF. In nucleotides, the CDR3 is TGTGCCAGCAAAACAGGGTGGAAAGCTTTCTTT.

This sequence joins TRBV7-2 and TRBJ1-1, with unresolved D. The germline V gene has CDR1 SGHTA and CDR2 FQGNSA. The length of the CDR3 is 13 residues. The V end lost 5 bases, the J end lost 0 bases, and 7 bases lay between the germline ends. CDR3: CASSTNMNTEAFF. In nucleotides, the CDR3 is TGTGCCAGCAGCACCAACATGAACACTGAAGCTTTCTTT.

The sample holds a few counts of this clone. The chain recombines TRBV7-2 with TRBJ2-1, with TRBD2 matching over 7 bases. CDR1 and CDR2 from the germline V gene are SGHTA and FQGNSA. This CDR3 region has 15 residues. Trimming took 0 bases from V and 10 from J; bases not matched to a gene: 9. CDR3: CASSLAGLETSEQFF. In nucleotides, the CDR3 is TGTGCCAGCAGCTTAGCCGGTCTCGAGACTAGCGAGCAGTTCTTC.

This sequence joins TRBV4-2 and TRBJ2-1; D may be TRBD1 (6 bases). V was clipped by 0 bases and J by 4 bases, with 16 bases between them. The CDR3 covers 17 residues. Germline lookup yields CDR1 LGHNA and CDR2 YNFKEQ. The CDR3 sequence: CASSQDSLTGKYNEQFF. DNA for the CDR3: TGTGCCAGCAGCCAAGATTCGTTGACAGGAAAATACAATGAGCAGTTCTTC.

The chain links TRBV15 to TRBJ2-1; a possible D gene is TRBD2 (7 bases). Trimming took 1 base from V and 3 from J, leaving 10 bases between them. CDR1 and CDR2 (germline): LNHNV, YYDKDF (reference sequence). The CDR3 length is 15 residues. The CDR3 region is CATSRGRGGYNEQFF. In DNA form, the CDR3 reads TGTGCCACCAGCAGAGGGAGGGGGGGCTACAATGAGCAGTTCTTC. Full variable domain (outside the CDR3, taken from reference TRBV15 and TRBJ2-1): DAMVIQNPRYQVTQFGKPVTLSCSQTLNHNVMYWYQQKSSQAPKLLFHYYDKDFNNEADTPDNFQSRRPNTSFCFLDIRSPGLGDTAMYLCATSRGRGGYNEQFFGPGTRLTVL.

This clone was seen just once. V is TRBV2 and J is TRBJ2-1, with 11 bases that match TRBD2. This CDR3 comprises 14 residues. With V trimmed by 6 bases and J by 8 bases, 6 bases remained unmatched. Per the germline V gene, CDR1 is SNHLY and CDR2 is FYNNEI. The CDR3 region is CASRQGLADYEQFF. The CDR3 region has the DNA TGTGCCAGCAGACAGGGACTAGCGGACTATGAGCAGTTCTTC. The full variable domain, its missing parts supplied by reference TRBV2 and TRBJ2-1, is EPEVTQTPSHQVTQMGQEVILRCVPISNHLYFYWYRQILGQKVEFLVSFYNNEISEKSEIFDDQFSVERPDGSNFTLKIRSTKLEDSAMYFCASRQGLADYEQFFGPGTRLTVL.

The V gene is TRBV5-6, the J gene TRBJ2-2, with a tentative D call TRBD2 (6 bases). Germline CDR1 reads SGHDT; CDR2 reads YYEEEE. This CDR3 is built from 15 residues. The V and J ends lost 4 bases and 2 bases respectively, with 12 bases between them. CDR3 amino acids: CASSRRGINTGELFF. The CDR3 DNA follows: TGTGCCAGCAGCCGACGGGGGATTAACACCGGGGAGCTGTTTTTT.